What follows are 24 T cell receptor beta chains derived from one specimen sequenced in a study of cytomegalovirus exposure and HLA in healthy donors. Profiled with immunoSEQ multiplex PCR; TCRdb holds only in-frame clones, not every one. The sample lists more than 150,000 clones, 85% to 90% occurring once. Sequencing was carried out using PBMCs. The source of these receptors is a man aged 18 to 30 in good health and CMV-seronegative.

The chain couples TRBV6-5 to TRBJ1-1, with 7 nucleotides matching TRBD1. This CDR3 spans 13 amino acids. The V gene end was trimmed by 6 bases and the J gene end by 1 base; junction bases not matched to a gene: 2. Germline V gene data show CDR1 as MNHEY and CDR2 as SVGAGI. The CDR3 DNA sequence: TGTGCCAGCAGCCGGGACAGGAACACTGAAGCTTTCTTT. Amino acid sequence: CASSRDRNTEAFF.

CDR3 coding DNA: TGTGCCAGCAGCTTAGCGTTGGGACAGGGGACTAATGAAAAACTGTTTTTT. Protein sequence: CASSLALGQGTNEKLFF. This chain connects TRBV7-6 to TRBJ1-4; TRBD1 aligns across 10 bases. CDR1 and CDR2 from the germline V gene are SGHVS and FNYEAQ. V shed 0 bases and J 2 bases; nucleotides not matched to a gene: 3. This CDR3 comprises 17 residues.

The rearrangement uses TRBV29-1 and TRBJ1-1; D is unclear. The CDR3 is made up of 10 amino acids. The V end was cut by 5 bases, the J end by 11 bases, with 12 bases between. Germline CDR1 is SQVTM and CDR2 is ANQGSEA. In DNA, the CDR3 is TGCAGCGTTACAGCCGCCGGCGCTTTCTTT. Translated: CSVTAAGAFF. Full variable domain (rest looked up from reference TRBV29-1 and TRBJ1-1): SAVISQKPSRDICQRGTSLTIQCQVDSQVTMMFWYRQQPGQSLTLIATANQGSEATYESGFVIDKFPISRPNLTFSTLTVSNMSPEDSSIYLCSVTAAGAFFGQGTRLTVV.

The chain combines TRBV19 with TRBJ2-7; 7 nucleotides agree with TRBD1. The CDR3 spans 16 residues. CDR1 is LNHDA and CDR2 is SQIVND in the germline V gene (reference sequence). J lost 1 base, V lost 2 bases, and 8 bases had no gene match. This CDR3 reads CASSIFGGQTSYEQYF. CDR3 bases: TGTGCCAGTAGTATATTTGGGGGACAGACATCCTACGAGCAGTACTTC.

In nucleotides, the CDR3 is TGTGCCAGCAGCTTAGTTGGGGGACAGGTCGGGTTTGGCTACACCTTC. It yields the protein CASSLVGGQVGFGYTF. The V and J genes are TRBV7-8 and TRBJ1-2; 8 positions match TRBD1. Looked up from germline, CDR1 is SGHVS and CDR2 is FQNEAQ. The CDR3 covers 16 residues. V lost 1 base, J lost 7 bases, and 11 bases stayed unmatched.

The chain has TRBV29-1 and TRBJ2-1; possible D gene TRBD2, 5 bases. V lost 7 bases and J lost 3, with 13 bases in between. The germline gives CDR1 SQVTM, CDR2 ANQGSEA. The CDR3 is 13 residues long. The CDR3 spells CSGRDSNYNEQFF. Here the CDR3 DNA reads TGCAGCGGCCGGGATTCCAACTACAATGAGCAGTTCTTC.

This clone was picked up one time. This chain links TRBV5-1 with TRBJ1-4, with 7 bases that match TRBD1. Germline V gene lookup returns CDR1 SGHRS and CDR2 YFSETQ. Trimming cost V 4 bases and J 10 bases; bases outside gene matches: 16. This CDR3 contains 16 residues. The chain's CDR3 is CASSPRQGGEKGKLFF. The CDR3 nucleotides are TGCGCCAGCAGCCCGAGACAGGGCGGCGAGAAAGGAAAACTGTTTTTT.

DNA of the CDR3: TGTGCCAGCAGTTTATCGATCGGGGGACCCTACACCTTC. Translating gives CASSLSIGGPYTF. J is TRBJ1-2 and V is TRBV27; maybe TRBD1 (5 bases). Germline V CDR1 and CDR2: MNHEY, SMNVEV (reference sequence). The length of the CDR3 is 13 residues. V dropped 0 bases and J dropped 10 bases, with 12 bases sitting between them.

The gene calls are TRBV6-5 and TRBJ1-5; 8 positions agree with TRBD1. The CDR3 consists of 13 residues. V trimming: 5 bases; J trimming: 5 bases; junction bases outside the gene matches: 2. The germline CDR1 and CDR2 sequences are MNHEY and SVGAGI. The CDR3 reads CASSGDRYQPQHF. CDR3 nucleotides: TGTGCCAGCAGTGGGGACAGGTATCAGCCCCAGCATTTT.

The V call is TRBV28, the J call TRBJ2-3; tentatively, D is TRBD2 (6 bases). The germline CDR1 and CDR2 sequences are MDHEN and SYDVKM. The V gene lost 6 bases and the J gene lost 0 bases, with 16 bases spanning the gap. The CDR3 spans 16 residues. CDR3 DNA sequence: TGTGCCAGCAGCCCCGGAGGGCAAGCTAGCACAGATACGCAGTATTTT. As protein: CASSPGGQASTDTQYF.

The chain couples TRBV6-5 to TRBJ2-5, with TRBD2 identical over 8 bases. With 5 bases clipped from V and 2 bases from J, the junction kept 4 bases outside the gene matches. The CDR3 spans 14 residues. Per germline, CDR1 MNHEY and CDR2 SVGAGI. CDR3 nucleotide sequence: TGTGCCAGCAGTCCCGGGGGGGGGCAAGAGACCCAGTACTTC. Residues: CASSPGGGQETQYF.

This chain uses TRBV4-1 with TRBJ2-7; 9 bases match TRBD2. The length of the CDR3 is 20 residues. V lost 1 base, J lost 3 bases, and 19 bases stayed unmatched. Germline V lookup: CDR1 MGHRA, CDR2 YSYEKL. The CDR3 DNA follows: TGCGCCAGCAGCCAAGGAGTTATCAACAGGGGTTGGACTAGCGTCTACGAGCAGTACTTC. Protein product: CASSQGVINRGWTSVYEQYF.

The rearrangement uses TRBV6-5 and TRBJ2-7, with D possibly matching TRBD1 (5 bases). The germline gives CDR1 MNHEY, CDR2 SVGAGI. Trimming removed 2 bases at V and 2 bases at J, with 16 bases between. The CDR3 runs to 16 residues. CDR3 sequence (DNA): TGTGCCAGCAGTTACGGGCCCGGGCAGGGTACCTACGAGCAGTACTTC. Translating it yields CASSYGPGQGTYEQYF.

The gene calls are TRBV5-4 and TRBJ2-5; possibly TRBD1 for D (6 bases). The CDR3 is made up of 13 amino acids. V lost 4 bases and J 5 bases, leaving 12 bases between the germline ends. CDR1 and CDR2 (germline): SGHNT, YYREEE (reference sequence). The CDR3 spells CASSITGLETQYF. Here the CDR3 DNA reads TGTGCCAGCAGCATCACAGGGTTGGAGACCCAGTACTTC.

The gene calls are TRBV11-2 and TRBJ1-4, with 7 bases matching TRBD1. The CDR3 is 15 residues long. Germline V gene sequence: CDR1 SGHAT, CDR2 FQNNGV. V was pared by 5 bases and J by 4 bases, with 7 bases of the junction left unmatched. CDR3 nucleotides: TGTGCCAGCAGCGCCTGGGACAGCTATAATGAAAAACTGTTTTTT. The encoded protein is CASSAWDSYNEKLFF.

This clone was seen only a few times. The genes are TRBV9 and TRBJ2-7; D might be TRBD2 (6 bases). V lost 0 bases to trimming and J lost 5 bases, with 18 bases between them. The V gene's germline CDR1 is SGDLS and CDR2 YYNGEE. The CDR3 extends over 16 amino acids. Here the CDR3 DNA reads TGTGCCAGCAGCGTAGTCTCCGGGAGTCGTTCTGACGAGCAGTACTTC. This sequence encodes CASSVVSGSRSDEQYF.

The chain employs TRBV11-2 and TRBJ1-1; D unclear. This CDR3 region has 14 residues. Germline CDR1 reads SGHAT; CDR2 reads FQNNGV. Trimming shortened V by 1 base and J by 1 base, and 7 bases separated the two germline ends. CDR3: CASSLVATNTEAFF. The CDR3 DNA follows: TGTGCCAGCAGCTTAGTGGCAACGAACACTGAAGCTTTCTTT. The full variable domain, completed using reference TRBV11-2 and TRBJ1-1, is EAGVAQSPRYKIIEKRQSVAFWCNPISGHATLYWYQQILGQGPKLLIQFQNNGVVDDSQLPKDRFSAERLKGVDSTLKIQPAKLEDSAVYLCASSLVATNTEAFFGQGTRLTVV.

This chain connects TRBV7-2 to TRBJ2-7; TRBD2 matches 8 bases. This CDR3 is 15 amino acids long. Per the germline V gene, CDR1 is SGHTA and CDR2 is FQGNSA. The V and J ends lost 5 bases and 5 bases, in that order; junction bases with no gene match: 11. CDR3 protein: CASSLSGIFSDEQYF. As DNA, the CDR3 is TGTGCCAGCAGCCTTAGCGGGATCTTTTCGGACGAGCAGTACTTC.

The rearrangement joins TRBV10-3 to TRBJ2-1; 14 bases map to TRBD2. The V and J ends lost 10 bases and 7 bases, in that order; junction bases with no gene match: 9. CDR1 is ENHRY and CDR2 is SYGVKD in the germline V gene. CDR3 length: 15 amino acids. CDR3 sequence: CATRTSGGRANEQFF. For the CDR3, the DNA is TGTGCCACCCGGACTAGCGGGGGGCGAGCGAATGAGCAGTTCTTC.

The CDR3 DNA sequence: TGTGCCAGCAGCGCAGGGGCCACCGGGGAGCTGTTTTTT. Amino acids: CASSAGATGELFF. The chain recombines TRBV9 with TRBJ2-2; D possibly corresponds to TRBD1 (6 bases). This CDR3 is 13 amino acids long. Germline loops: CDR1 SGDLS, CDR2 YYNGEE. V was cut by 3 bases and J by 4 bases, with 7 bases left in between.

This rearrangement joins TRBV6-5 to TRBJ2-2; TRBD1 matches at 10 bases. Germline values: CDR1 MNHEY, CDR2 SVGAGI. The CDR3 has 15 amino acids. J was trimmed by 6 bases and V by 6 bases; bases with no gene match: 7. CDR3 nucleotides: TGTGCCAGCAGAACCGACAGGGGGCGGGCCGGGGAGCTGTTTTTT. Translated: CASRTDRGRAGELFF.

The chain carries TRBV19 and TRBJ1-1; D gene unclear. Between the trimmed V and J ends, which lost 9 bases and 1 base, there was a span of 21 bases. The CDR3 is 16 residues long. Per germline, CDR1 LNHDA and CDR2 SQIVND (reference sequence). The CDR3 sequence is CASNLDGFYRNTEAFF. In nucleotides, the CDR3 is TGTGCCAGCAACCTAGACGGGTTTTATCGGAACACTGAAGCTTTCTTT.

The chain links TRBV19 to TRBJ1-2; 10 nucleotides align to TRBD1. The J segment lost 3 bases and the V segment lost 4 bases, leaving 5 bases of the junction unmatched. CDR1 is LNHDA, CDR2 SQIVND, per germline (reference sequence). The CDR3 contains 15 residues. The CDR3 nucleotides read TGTGCCAGTAGTACGACAGGGGGCGCATACTATGGCTACACCTTC. Translated, it gives CASSTTGGAYYGYTF.

The CDR3 sequence: CASSQEGGATAGGYTF. In DNA form, the CDR3 reads TGCGCCAGCAGCCAGGAAGGCGGGGCGACCGCCGGGGGCTACACCTTC. V and J are TRBV4-1 and TRBJ1-2; D is possibly TRBD1 (5 bases). This CDR3 is built from 16 residues. Deletions cut 3 bases from V and 8 bases from J, with 22 bases between. Germline assignment: CDR1 MGHRA and CDR2 YSYEKL.